The 28 T cell receptor beta chains below come from one sample, sequenced in a study of CD4 T cells in relation to SARS-CoV-2 and coronaviruses. Assay: immunoSEQ multiplex PCR; the TCRdb copy retains only in-frame clones and omits some. The repertoire holds 55,000 to 70,000 clones, roughly 93% seen once, with under 0.25% in the top ten. Before the COVID-19 pandemic, during about 2010-2018, CD4+ T cells were taken from unexposed donors. The specimen sequenced was naive CD4+ T cells from PBMCs. The subset is: naive CD4+ T cells isolated by negative enrichment. The receptors here all came from a human donor in good health.

This clone occurred a few times. The rearrangement joins TRBV5-4 to TRBJ1-6; TRBD1 matches at 8 bases. The CDR3 totals 15 residues. Trimming cost V 4 bases and J 8 bases; bases outside gene matches: 8. Germline loops: CDR1 SGHNT, CDR2 YYREEE (reference sequence). Written as DNA, the CDR3 is TGTGCCAGCAGCCGAGCCGGACAGGGTCATTCACCCCTCCACTTT. Residues: CASSRAGQGHSPLHF.

The chain joins TRBV18 to TRBJ1-5, with a weak D call TRBD1 (5 bases). CDR1 KGHSH and CDR2 LQKENI come from the germline V gene. Trimming stripped 6 bases from V and 4 bases from J, with 16 bases between. The CDR3 spans 15 residues. The CDR3 is CASSPLRAGNQPQHF. The DNA of the CDR3 is TGTGCCAGCTCTCCCCTCAGGGCTGGGAATCAGCCCCAGCATTTT.

V gene TRBV6-5 combines with J gene TRBJ2-5, with TRBD2 identical over 8 bases. V lost 6 bases to trimming and J lost 5 bases; unmatched junction nucleotides: 8. The CDR3 has 14 residues. CDR1 MNHEY and CDR2 SVGAGI come from the germline V gene. For the CDR3, the DNA is TGTGCCAGCAGGGTCGGGACTAGTACGGAGACCCAGTACTTC. Protein product: CASRVGTSTETQYF.

V is TRBV28 and J is TRBJ1-2; 11 nucleotides agree with TRBD1. In germline, CDR1 is MDHEN, CDR2 SYDVKM. This CDR3 has 15 amino acids. With 8 bases clipped from V and 6 bases from J, the junction kept 11 bases outside the gene matches. The CDR3, as DNA: TGTGCCAGCCTTGGACAGGGGGCGTGGAAGGATGGCTACACCTTC. It yields the protein CASLGQGAWKDGYTF.

The V call is TRBV6-2 or TRBV6-3, the J call TRBJ1-5; 9 positions agree with TRBD1. The CDR3 spans 15 residues. Trimming cost V 5 bases and J 5 bases; bases outside gene matches: 7. From germline, CDR1 is MNHEY and CDR2 SVGEGT. The DNA of the CDR3 is TGTGCCAGCAGTGACAGGACAGGGGCATATCAGCCCCAGCATTTT. Translation gives CASSDRTGAYQPQHF.

J is TRBJ2-1 and V is TRBV9, with D possibly TRBD1 on 6 matching bases. Germline loops: CDR1 SGDLS, CDR2 YYNGEE. V dropped 0 bases and J dropped 0 bases, with 10 bases sitting between them. This CDR3 contains 16 residues. CDR3 nucleotides: TGTGCCAGCAGCGTAGATCAGGGGCACTCCTACAATGAGCAGTTCTTC. Its protein is CASSVDQGHSYNEQFF.

The chain uses TRBV7-2 and TRBJ2-1; 8 bases agree with TRBD2. This CDR3 spans 15 amino acids. Germline CDR1 reads SGHTA; CDR2 reads FQGNSA. J was trimmed by 5 bases and V by 5 bases; bases with no gene match: 8. The CDR3 bases are TGTGCCAGCAGCCCGGGACTAGGACGGCACAATGAGCAGTTCTTC. It yields the protein CASSPGLGRHNEQFF.

This chain connects TRBV5-1 to TRBJ2-1, with D perhaps matching TRBD1 (6 bases). The CDR3 spans 15 residues. Trimming took 5 bases from V and 5 from J, leaving 17 bases between them. Looked up from germline, CDR1 is SGHRS and CDR2 is YFSETQ. CDR3 sequence: CASSFQGRTDNEQFF. CDR3 bases: TGCGCCAGCAGTTTTCAGGGGCGCACCGACAATGAGCAGTTCTTC. The whole variable domain, filled in from reference TRBV5-1 and TRBJ2-1, reads KAGVTQTPRYLIKTRGQQVTLSCSPISGHRSVSWYQQTPGQGLQFLFEYFSETQRNKGNFPGRFSGRQFSNSRSEMNVSTLELGDSALYLCASSFQGRTDNEQFFGPGTRLTVL.

CDR3 nucleotides: TGCAGCGTTGAAACGGACAGGGGGCCGTTCGGCAATGAGCAGTTCTTC. It translates to CSVETDRGPFGNEQFF. V and J are TRBV29-1 and TRBJ2-1; 11 nucleotides match TRBD1. The V gene's germline CDR1 is SQVTM and CDR2 ANQGSEA. Trimming cost V 2 bases and J 6 bases; bases outside gene matches: 9. The CDR3 contains 16 residues.

This chain links TRBV7-3 with TRBJ1-1; D unresolved. This CDR3 has 13 amino acids. Trimming removed 5 bases from V and 2 bases from J, with 9 bases in between. CDR1 is SGHTA, CDR2 FQGTGA, per germline. CDR3 sequence: CASSQYRNTEAFF. As DNA, the CDR3 is TGTGCCAGCAGCCAGTACAGAAACACTGAAGCTTTCTTT.

This chain connects TRBV5-4 to TRBJ2-2; D gene ambiguous. V was pared by 0 bases and J by 6 bases, with 6 bases between. Germline lookup yields CDR1 SGHNT and CDR2 YYREEE (reference sequence). The CDR3 spans 13 residues. CDR3 in amino acids: CASSLGYSGELFF. The CDR3 nucleotides are TGTGCCAGCAGCTTGGGGTACTCCGGGGAGCTGTTTTTT.

CDR3 nucleotides: TGTGCCAGCTCCCCTACCCCCACAGGGGAGGGCTACACCTTC. Encoded protein: CASSPTPTGEGYTF. The chain employs TRBV18 and TRBJ1-2; TRBD1 aligns across 7 bases. The V and J ends lost 6 bases and 8 bases, in that order; junction bases with no gene match: 12. Germline V lookup: CDR1 KGHSH, CDR2 LQKENI. This CDR3 is built from 14 residues. The full variable domain, completed using reference TRBV18 and TRBJ1-2, is NAGVMQNPRHLVRRRGQEARLRCSPMKGHSHVYWYRQLPEEGLKFMVYLQKENIIDESGMPKERFSAEFPKEGPSILRIQQVVRGDSAAYFCASSPTPTGEGYTFGSGTRLTVV.

V and J are TRBV6-5 and TRBJ1-4, with D unclear. Germline V gene sequence: CDR1 MNHEY, CDR2 SVGAGI. Deletions cut 2 bases from V and 5 bases from J, with 6 bases between. This CDR3 region has 13 residues. The CDR3 here is CASSYRKNEKLFF. The CDR3 DNA reads TGTGCCAGCAGTTACAGGAAGAATGAAAAACTGTTTTTT.

This sequence joins TRBV5-8 and TRBJ1-5; TRBD1 might be the D (5 bases). CDR3 length: 16 amino acids. The V end was cut by 2 bases, the J end by 7 bases, with 19 bases between. Germline-derived CDR1 and CDR2 are SGHTS and YDEGEE. CDR3 DNA: TGTGCCAGCAGCTTCGGGGGGACCACAAACGGGCAGCCCCAGCATTTT. Translation gives CASSFGGTTNGQPQHF.

The chain links TRBV18 to TRBJ1-2; unclear D gene. This CDR3 contains 17 residues. In germline, CDR1 is KGHSH, CDR2 LQKENI. V lost 1 base and J lost 4, with 19 bases in between. The CDR3 here is CASSPLGRKATFYGYTF. CDR3 DNA: TGTGCCAGCTCACCACTCGGTAGAAAAGCTACATTCTATGGCTACACCTTC.

This clone came up once. The chain links TRBV9 to TRBJ1-4, with 11 bases matching TRBD1. The CDR3 sequence is 15 residues long. Trimming cost V 0 bases and J 7 bases; bases outside gene matches: 2. Germline assignment: CDR1 SGDLS and CDR2 YYNGEE. The CDR3 DNA sequence: TGTGCCAGCAGCGTAGCTGGGACAGGGGGTGAAAAACTGTTTTTT. The encoded protein is CASSVAGTGGEKLFF.

The rearrangement uses TRBV7-9 and TRBJ2-2; D may be TRBD2 (5 bases). V lost 3 bases and J 1 base, leaving 9 bases between the germline ends. This CDR3 has 15 amino acids. Germline V gene lookup returns CDR1 SEHNR and CDR2 FQNEAQ (reference sequence). In DNA form, the CDR3 reads TGTGCCAGCAGCTTCTTGGCGGGGAACACCGGGGAGCTGTTTTTT. The encoded protein is CASSFLAGNTGELFF.

The V and J genes are TRBV28 and TRBJ1-6, with a possible D match to TRBD1 (5 bases). The CDR3 consists of 15 residues. Germline CDR1 is MDHEN and CDR2 is SYDVKM. Trimming pared 5 bases from V and 6 bases from J, leaving 14 bases between. CDR3 residues: CASSAAGRGNSPLHF. The CDR3 DNA follows: TGTGCCAGCAGTGCCGCAGGGAGGGGTAATTCACCCCTCCACTTT.

The chain is built from TRBV18 and TRBJ1-2; D is undetermined. The CDR3 has 15 amino acids. Germline V gene lookup returns CDR1 KGHSH and CDR2 LQKENI. Trimming took 2 bases from V and 4 from J, leaving 14 bases between them. CDR3 protein: CASSPLESGSYGYTF. CDR3 DNA: TGTGCCAGCTCACCATTGGAAAGTGGGTCCTATGGCTACACCTTC.

The chain has TRBV6-5 and TRBJ2-7; D tentatively reads TRBD1 or TRBD2 (5 bases each). Germline V gene sequence: CDR1 MNHEY, CDR2 SVGAGI. The CDR3 loop spans 14 amino acids. Trimming removed 3 bases from V and 3 bases from J, with 12 bases in between. The CDR3 DNA sequence: TGTGCCAGCAGTTATCGGGGCCAACTCTACGAGCAGTACTTC. It translates to CASSYRGQLYEQYF.

This clone was counted once. The chain couples TRBV5-1 to TRBJ2-3; TRBD1 matches 9 bases. Germline CDR1 reads SGHRS; CDR2 reads YFSETQ. The CDR3 extends over 19 amino acids. J lost 0 bases, V lost 0 bases, and 11 bases had no gene match. The CDR3 region is CASSLAVSSGTGSTDTQYF. In DNA, the CDR3 is TGCGCCAGCAGCTTGGCAGTTAGTTCTGGGACAGGGAGCACAGATACGCAGTATTTT.

The rearrangement uses TRBV25-1 and TRBJ2-6; TRBD1 or TRBD2 may be the D gene (5 bases each). Germline CDR1 MGHDK, CDR2 SYGVNS. Trimming took 7 bases from V and 0 from J, leaving 10 bases between them. The CDR3 is 15 residues long. The CDR3 loop reads CASTRDASGANVLTF. CDR3 coding DNA: TGTGCCAGCACCAGGGACGCCTCTGGGGCCAACGTCCTGACTTTC. The whole variable domain, remainder taken from reference TRBV25-1 and TRBJ2-6, is EADIYQTPRYLVIGTGKKITLECSQTMGHDKMYWYQQDPGMELHLIHYSYGVNSTEKGDLSSESTVSRIRTEHFPLTLESARPSHTSQYLCASTRDASGANVLTFGAGSRLTVL.

CDR3 DNA sequence: TGCGCCAGCAGCCCCGGGGAGGGATACAATGAGCAGTTCTTC. Amino acid sequence: CASSPGEGYNEQFF. The V call is TRBV5-1, the J call TRBJ2-1, with 7 bases aligning to TRBD2. This CDR3 is built from 14 residues. CDR1 is SGHRS, CDR2 YFSETQ, per germline. Trimming cost V 4 bases and J 4 bases; bases outside gene matches: 5.

In DNA, the CDR3 is TGTGCCAGCTCACCGGACACCGGGGAGCTGTTTTTT. This encodes CASSPDTGELFF. This rearrangement joins TRBV18 to TRBJ2-2; D call uncertain. CDR3 length: 12 amino acids. The germline V gene encodes CDR1 KGHSH and CDR2 LQKENI. V was clipped by 3 bases and J by 3 bases, with 2 bases between them.

The V gene is TRBV7-9, the J gene TRBJ2-5, with unresolved D. With 5 bases removed from V and 0 bases from J, the gap between germline ends came to 10 bases. Germline values: CDR1 SEHNR, CDR2 FQNEAQ (reference sequence). The CDR3 has 14 amino acids. DNA of the CDR3: TGTGCCAGCAGCATTCAGAGAGACCAAGAGACCCAGTACTTC. Its protein is CASSIQRDQETQYF.

V and J are TRBV27 and TRBJ2-5; 15 bases align to TRBD2. This CDR3 has 17 residues. The junction had 6 bases not matched to a gene; V was cut back by 5 bases and J by 2 bases. The germline V gene encodes CDR1 MNHEY and CDR2 SMNVEV (reference sequence). The CDR3 sequence is CASSPLGTSGGQETQYF. In nucleotides, the CDR3 is TGTGCCAGCAGTCCCCTCGGGACTAGCGGGGGGCAAGAGACCCAGTACTTC.

V and J are TRBV29-1 and TRBJ1-5; D remains ambiguous. Trimming removed 6 bases at V and 0 bases at J, with 9 bases between. There are 13 residues in the CDR3. Germline CDR1 reads SQVTM; CDR2 reads ANQGSEA. The CDR3 DNA follows: TGCAGCGTGGCAGTTAATAGCAATCAGCCCCAGCATTTT. This encodes CSVAVNSNQPQHF.

The V gene is TRBV7-6, the J gene TRBJ1-6; weak D call: TRBD1 (6 bases). V shed 5 bases and J shed 7 bases, with 12 bases lying between them. Per germline, CDR1 SGHVS and CDR2 FNYEAQ. This CDR3 is 14 amino acids long. This CDR3 reads CASSPRTENSPLHF. The CDR3 DNA is TGTGCCAGCAGCCCTCGGACAGAGAATTCACCCCTCCACTTT.